Listed here are 26 T cell receptor beta chains from one sample, sequenced in a study of T cell repertoires in cytomegalovirus infection. From the reads, TCRdb called clonotypes with MiXCR, one entry per CDR3 protein. The data show approximately 300,000 distinct CDR3 sequences, roughly 29% seen once. The antigens for these receptors are not known. The material was cultured PBMCs, obtained from culture after CMV antigen stimulation. The receptors stem from a human donor in good health (CMV status not recorded). Some clones in this sample may be carry-over from other donors' samples.

This clonotype has more than one count but fewer than ten. The rearrangement joins TRBV3-1 to TRBJ1-3; the D gene is possibly TRBD1 (5 bases). Trimming cost V 4 bases and J 0 bases, with 16 bases left between them. This CDR3 is 17 amino acids long. Germline V CDR1 and CDR2: LGHDT, YNNKEL (reference sequence). Written as DNA, the CDR3 is TGTGCCAGCAGCCTTTTGGGGCGGACGCTCTCTGGAAACACCATATATTTT. Protein sequence: CASSLLGRTLSGNTIYF.

The sample holds many counts of this clonotype. The chain recombines TRBV7-2 with TRBJ1-1; D is possibly TRBD1 (6 bases). V lost 5 bases and J 1 base, leaving 17 bases between the germline ends. Germline CDR1 reads SGHTA; CDR2 reads FQGNSA. CDR3 length: 16 amino acids. The CDR3 DNA follows: TGTGCCAGCAGCCCCCAGACAGGTCGGGCGAACACTGAAGCTTTCTTT. This codes for CASSPQTGRANTEAFF.

This clonotype occurred a few times. An end of the junction differs from the germline gene, which may be a read error. The chain links TRBV7-9 to TRBJ2-7; 13 bases are a match to TRBD2. Germline V gene lookup returns CDR1 SEHNR and CDR2 FQNEAQ (reference sequence). The CDR3 is 12 residues long. CDR3 bases: TGTGCCAGCACGGGGACTAGCGGGACCAATAACTTC. Translated, it gives CASTGTSGTNNF. Variable domain in full (rest from reference TRBV7-9 and TRBJ2-7): DTGVSQNPRHKITKRGQNVTFRCDPISEHNRLYWYRQTLGQGPEFLTYFQNEAQLEKSRLLSDRFSAERPKGSFSTLEIQRTEQGDSAMYLCASTGTSGTNNFGPGTRLTVT.

The rearrangement joins TRBV5-1 to TRBJ2-2, with 8 bases fitting TRBD2. The V gene end was trimmed by 0 bases and the J gene end by 4 bases; junction bases not matched to a gene: 2. This CDR3 comprises 15 residues. Germline CDR1 and CDR2: SGHRS and YFSETQ. The DNA for the CDR3 is TGCGCCAGCAGCTTGGCCGCGGGGGGCACCGGGGAGCTGTTTTTT. Its translation is CASSLAAGGTGELFF. The full variable domain, in which reference TRBV5-1 and TRBJ2-2 provide the parts outside the CDR3, is KAGVTQTPRYLIKTRGQQVTLSCSPISGHRSVSWYQQTPGQGLQFLFEYFSETQRNKGNFPGRFSGRQFSNSRSEMNVSTLELGDSALYLCASSLAAGGTGELFFGEGSRLTVL.

The chain uses TRBV13 and TRBJ2-2; TRBD2 agrees at 10 bases. Germline V gene data show CDR1 as PRHDT and CDR2 as FYEKMQ (reference sequence). J gave up 6 bases and V 3 bases, and 7 bases lay outside the gene matches. The CDR3 length is 16 residues. For the CDR3, the DNA is TGTGCCAGCAGCTTGGAGCTAGCGGGAGCCTCCGGGGAGCTGTTTTTT. It specifies CASSLELAGASGELFF.

In this sample, this clonotype turned up a few times. The CDR3: CASSYAGGLGETQYF. CDR3 in DNA: TGTGCCAGCAGTTACGCGGGAGGGCTTGGGGAGACCCAGTACTTC. This chain links TRBV6-5 with TRBJ2-5, with 9 positions matching TRBD2. The germline gives CDR1 MNHEY, CDR2 SVGAGI. This CDR3 region has 15 residues. J gave up 5 bases and V 2 bases, and 6 bases lay outside the gene matches.

This clonotype was observed a handful of times. This chain links TRBV20-1 with TRBJ1-5; D call uncertain. The CDR3 is 14 residues long. The V gene's germline CDR1 is DFQATT and CDR2 SNEGSKA (reference sequence). Trimming stripped 7 bases from V and 4 bases from J, with 17 bases between. Here the CDR3 reads CSVRLASGNQPQHF. The CDR3 bases are TGCAGTGTACGCTTGGCCTCGGGGAATCAGCCCCAGCATTTT.

This clonotype showed up just a few times. The rearrangement links TRBV7-8 to TRBJ2-1; the D gene is possibly TRBD2 (6 bases). The CDR3 totals 16 residues. Trimming took 6 bases from V and 2 from J, leaving 17 bases between them. The germline gives CDR1 SGHVS, CDR2 FQNEAQ. In DNA, the CDR3 is TGTGCCAGCAGTGTAGCAGGCGGGAACGCCTACAATGAGCAGTTCTTC. This encodes CASSVAGGNAYNEQFF.

This chain uses TRBV4-1 with TRBJ1-2, with 7 nucleotides matching TRBD1. Trimming cost V 1 base and J 4 bases; bases outside gene matches: 9. Germline loops: CDR1 MGHRA, CDR2 YSYEKL. This CDR3 is built from 16 residues. The DNA for the CDR3 is TGCGCCAGCAGCCAAGGGCCCGACAGGGTTACCTATGGCTACACCTTC. It specifies CASSQGPDRVTYGYTF.

This clonotype was seen ten or more times. The genes are TRBV7-2 and TRBJ2-5; 10 positions agree with TRBD1. This CDR3 is 16 amino acids long. CDR1 and CDR2 from the germline V gene are SGHTA and FQGNSA. The ends lost 5 bases at V and 4 bases at J; junction bases unmatched: 10. CDR3 loop: CASSPYPTGGRETQYF. The CDR3 nucleotides read TGTGCCAGCAGCCCCTACCCGACAGGGGGCAGAGAGACCCAGTACTTC.

This clonotype was counted a few times. This chain connects TRBV7-2 to TRBJ2-3; D unresolved. V dropped 0 bases and J dropped 3 bases, with 10 bases sitting between them. Germline CDR1 is SGHTA and CDR2 is FQGNSA. The CDR3 covers 15 residues. CDR3 region: CASSLAFIGTDTQYF. The CDR3 nucleotides are TGTGCCAGCAGCTTAGCGTTTATAGGGACAGATACGCAGTATTTT.

The CDR3: CASSLVSGDYGYTF. Written as DNA, the CDR3 is TGCGCCAGCAGCTTGGTCAGCGGAGACTATGGCTACACCTTC. This sequence joins TRBV5-1 and TRBJ1-2; D gene unclear. Between the trimmed V and J ends, which lost 0 bases and 3 bases, there was a span of 9 bases. The germline V gene encodes CDR1 SGHRS and CDR2 YFSETQ. This CDR3 is 14 amino acids long.

This clonotype was picked up a small number of times. The chain joins TRBV27 to TRBJ2-7; D not resolved. Germline V gives CDR1 MNHEY, CDR2 SMNVEV (reference sequence). Trimming left V 6 bases short and J 5 bases short, with 17 bases between. The CDR3 totals 14 residues. CDR3 protein: CASRPDASINEQYF. The CDR3 DNA sequence: TGTGCCAGCAGACCTGACGCGAGTATCAACGAGCAGTACTTC.

The chain couples TRBV19 to TRBJ1-6, with D possibly being TRBD1 (5 bases). CDR3 size: 16 residues. Germline-derived CDR1 and CDR2 are LNHDA and SQIVND (reference sequence). V dropped 3 bases and J dropped 6 bases, with 15 bases sitting between them. CDR3 in DNA: TGTGCCAGTAGTATGCTGGGGACTGCCACTAATTCACCCCTCCACTTT. Translation: CASSMLGTATNSPLHF.

This clonotype has just a few counts. The genes are TRBV7-9 and TRBJ2-3, with D possibly being TRBD1 or TRBD2 (5 bases each). V shed 7 bases and J shed 6 bases, with 23 bases lying between them. The CDR3 is made up of 16 amino acids. Per the germline V gene, CDR1 is SEHNR and CDR2 is FQNEAQ (reference sequence). CDR3 region: CASTLRPQGRGDTQYF. DNA for the CDR3: TGTGCCAGCACCCTCCGACCTCAGGGACGCGGGGATACGCAGTATTTT. The full variable domain, in which reference TRBV7-9 and TRBJ2-3 provide the parts outside the CDR3, is DTGVSQNPRHKITKRGQNVTFRCDPISEHNRLYWYRQTLGQGPEFLTYFQNEAQLEKSRLLSDRFSAERPKGSFSTLEIQRTEQGDSAMYLCASTLRPQGRGDTQYFGPGTRLTVL.

The chain links TRBV20-1 to TRBJ1-4; D is unclear. V lost 4 bases to trimming and J lost 8 bases, with 17 bases between them. Per the germline V gene, CDR1 is DFQATT and CDR2 is SNEGSKA (reference sequence). The CDR3 is 14 residues long. CDR3 coding DNA: TGCAGTGCTACCGCTTCCGGGGTAAACGAAAAACTGTTTTTT. This translates into CSATASGVNEKLFF.

J is TRBJ2-2 and V is TRBV20-1, with unresolved D. This CDR3 has 11 residues. Germline CDR1 DFQATT, CDR2 SNEGSKA (reference sequence). Trimming took 5 bases from V and 6 from J, leaving 7 bases between them. The CDR3 sequence is CSAPVAGELFF. In nucleotides, the CDR3 is TGCAGTGCTCCCGTGGCCGGGGAGCTGTTTTTT.

This clonotype has just a few counts. This chain links TRBV7-6 with TRBJ1-4; D remains unclear. V was cut by 1 base and J by 5 bases, with 5 bases left in between. Germline values: CDR1 SGHVS, CDR2 FNYEAQ. This CDR3 has 13 residues. CDR3 coding DNA: TGTGCCAGCAGCTTAGGAGGCAATGAAAAACTGTTTTTT. Protein: CASSLGGNEKLFF.

This clonotype was picked up a small number of times. The chain is built from TRBV9 and TRBJ2-1; D is uncertain. The CDR3 has 16 amino acids. V shed 2 bases and J shed 6 bases, with 18 bases lying between them. Germline V gene lookup returns CDR1 SGDLS and CDR2 YYNGEE. The CDR3: CASSVVGVGSLNEQFF. As DNA, the CDR3 is TGTGCCAGCAGCGTGGTTGGGGTGGGGTCCCTCAATGAGCAGTTCTTC.

V usage is TRBV10-3 and J usage is TRBJ1-1; 7 nucleotides agree with TRBD1. In germline, CDR1 is ENHRY, CDR2 SYGVKD. This CDR3 has 15 residues. Losses at the gene ends were 0 bases for V and 5 bases for J; bases not matched to a gene: 6. The chain's CDR3 is CAISESGSGGTEAFF. The CDR3 coding sequence is TGTGCCATCAGTGAGTCGGGGTCAGGGGGGACTGAAGCTTTCTTT.

The V and J genes are TRBV28 and TRBJ2-2; 12 bases are shared with TRBD2. Germline CDR1 is MDHEN and CDR2 is SYDVKM. V shed 4 bases and J 2 bases; nucleotides not matched to a gene: 11. The CDR3 is made up of 19 amino acids. CDR3 coding DNA: TGTGCCAGCAGTTCCCCGACTAGCGGGAGCGACCTCAACACCGGGGAGCTGTTTTTT. Translated: CASSSPTSGSDLNTGELFF. Filled out from reference TRBV28 and TRBJ2-2, the complete variable domain reads DVKVTQSSRYLVKRTGEKVFLECVQDMDHENMFWYRQDPGLGLRLIYFSYDVKMKEKGDIPEGYSVSREKKERFSLILESASTNQTSMYLCASSSPTSGSDLNTGELFFGEGSRLTVL.

The rearrangement links TRBV24-1 to TRBJ2-2; D call uncertain. The CDR3 length is 16 residues. Looked up from germline, CDR1 is KGHDR and CDR2 is SFDVKD. V was clipped by 9 bases and J by 9 bases, with 25 bases between them. The CDR3 region is CATSGRSLQNKRELFF. CDR3 DNA sequence: TGTGCCACCTCCGGAAGGTCCCTCCAGAACAAAAGGGAGCTGTTTTTT.

V gene TRBV7-6 combines with J gene TRBJ2-7; weak D call: TRBD1 (6 bases). In germline, CDR1 is SGHVS, CDR2 FNYEAQ. The CDR3 extends over 13 amino acids. V gave up 5 bases and J gave up 2 bases, with 10 bases separating them. The DNA of the CDR3 is TGTGCCAGCAGCGAGGGGGAGACCTACGAGCAGTACTTC. Its protein product is CASSEGETYEQYF.

This clonotype has more than one count but fewer than ten. The chain joins TRBV12-3 or TRBV12-4 to TRBJ2-3; 11 bases are shared with TRBD2. This CDR3 has 15 residues. With V trimmed by 6 bases and J by 2 bases, 4 bases remained unmatched. CDR3 region: CASRTLAGVTDTQYF. The CDR3 DNA follows: TGTGCCAGCAGAACACTAGCGGGGGTCACAGATACGCAGTATTTT.

V and J are TRBV11-2 and TRBJ1-1, with D possibly being TRBD1 (6 bases). This CDR3 region has 15 residues. Trimming removed 6 bases at V and 1 base at J, with 15 bases between. The germline gives CDR1 SGHAT, CDR2 FQNNGV. The DNA for the CDR3 is TGTGCCAGCAGGTTGGCAGGGGTAAGGAACACTGAAGCTTTCTTT. Amino acid sequence: CASRLAGVRNTEAFF.

The CDR3 nucleotides read TGTGCCAGCAGCTCGTCGGACGGTGGAGGGGATCAGCCCCAGCATTTT. Translation gives CASSSSDGGGDQPQHF. The chain combines TRBV7-9 with TRBJ1-5; the D gene is possibly TRBD1 (5 bases). CDR1 is SEHNR and CDR2 is FQNEAQ in the germline V gene (reference sequence). The CDR3 extends over 16 amino acids. V was cut by 4 bases and J by 5 bases, with 18 bases left in between.